These T cell receptor beta chains were read from a single sample in a study of cytomegalovirus exposure and HLA in healthy donors. TCRdb keeps only in-frame clones here, not all; method: immunoSEQ multiplex PCR. This table has about 160,000 clones, 75% appearing once. The sample taken for sequencing was PBMCs. The source is a woman aged 50 to 60 in good health and CMV-seropositive. Both conserved end residues are part of each CDR3.

J gene: TRBJ1-4; V gene: TRBV28; CDR3 protein: CAAQTISGGPATNEKLFF
J gene: TRBJ1-2; V gene: TRBV6-1; CDR3 protein: CASRDRTGGHYGYTF
J gene: TRBJ1-2; V gene: TRBV6-6; CDR3 protein: CASSGGTGTGLRGYTF
J gene: TRBJ2-6; V gene: TRBV10-3; CDR3 protein: CAISGTVSGANVLTF
J gene: TRBJ2-1; V gene: TRBV29-1; CDR3 protein: CSVELGLKTYNEQFF
J gene: TRBJ1-3; V gene: TRBV4-1; CDR3 protein: CASSQKIGGDRGFGNTIYF
J gene: TRBJ2-5; V gene: TRBV5-6; CDR3 protein: CASSLAAGGGSMVTQYF
J gene: TRBJ2-2; V gene: TRBV5-6; CDR3 protein: CASSSYADTINTGELFF
J gene: TRBJ1-6; V gene: TRBV6-5; CDR3 protein: CASSYSPFGNSPLHF
J gene: TRBJ2-7; V gene: TRBV7-9; CDR3 protein: CASSLDRPSEQYF
J gene: TRBJ2-3; V gene: TRBV4-2; CDR3 protein: CASSQGLADTDTQYF
J gene: TRBJ2-1; V gene: TRBV18; CDR3 protein: CASSLGRTFDNEQFF
J gene: TRBJ2-5; V gene: TRBV29-1; CDR3 protein: CSVEVRETQYF
J gene: TRBJ2-1; V gene: TRBV4-1; CDR3 protein: CASSQDPVTSGTYNEQFF
J gene: TRBJ2-7; V gene: TRBV18; CDR3 protein: CASSPLADYEQYF
J gene: TRBJ1-1; V gene: TRBV6-5; CDR3 protein: CASSYGQGVEAFF
J gene: TRBJ1-4; V gene: TRBV19; CDR3 protein: CASSIFGTDEEKLFF
J gene: TRBJ1-4; V gene: TRBV25-1; CDR3 protein: CASSEAGSTNEKLFF
J gene: TRBJ2-3; V gene: TRBV7-3; CDR3 protein: CASSLVGTSGGARDTQYF
J gene: TRBJ1-1; V gene: TRBV9; CDR3 protein: CASSVAERDRGEYTEAFF
J gene: TRBJ1-2; V gene: TRBV18; CDR3 protein: CASSPGTGGAGYGYTF
J gene: TRBJ1-1; V gene: TRBV18; CDR3 protein: CASSQLAGTLNTEAFF
J gene: TRBJ1-1; V gene: TRBV4-1; CDR3 protein: CASSPDRTFEAFF
J gene: TRBJ1-6; V gene: TRBV2; CDR3 protein: CASSVIAEPLHF
J gene: TRBJ2-1; V gene: TRBV5-4; CDR3 protein: CASSRTNYNEQFF
J gene: TRBJ2-7; V gene: TRBV7-7; CDR3 protein: CASSPPGVYEQYF